This passage covers 30 T cell receptor beta chains from one sample sequenced in a study of identical twins. TCRdb ran MiXCR on the 5' RACE reads and lists one entry per CDR3 protein. Of around 450,000 distinct CDR3 sequences listed, 13% to 15% were seen once; the top ten hold 0.52%. These data also formed part of another study, on yellow fever vaccine responses in identical twins.

Sequencing used CD4+ T cells sorted from blood. These receptors were obtained from a woman under 30 in good health.

The DNA of the CDR3 is TGTGCCAGCAGCCTCCAGGACAGGTTTAATTCACCCCTCCACTTT. Translated, it gives CASSLQDRFNSPLHF. The V and J genes are TRBV3-1 and TRBJ1-6, with 7 nucleotides matching TRBD1. The CDR3 totals 15 residues. Germline CDR1 LGHDT, CDR2 YNNKEL (reference sequence). V gave up 4 bases and J gave up 6 bases; unmatched junction bases: 6. The full variable domain, with the rest looked up from reference TRBV3-1 and TRBJ1-6, is DTAVSQTPKYLVTQMGNDKSIKCEQNLGHDTMYWYKQDSKKFLKIMFSYNNKELIINETVPNRFSPKSPDKAHLNLHINSLELGDSAVYFCASSLQDRFNSPLHFGNGTRLTVT.

The chain recombines TRBV7-9 with TRBJ2-1, with TRBD2 as a possible D gene (6 bases). Germline CDR1 reads SEHNR; CDR2 reads FQNEAQ (reference sequence). This CDR3 has 15 amino acids. Trimming stripped 1 base from V and 4 bases from J, with 11 bases between. Here the CDR3 reads CASSLGLAKYNEQFF. The CDR3 region has the DNA TGTGCCAGCAGCTTAGGGCTAGCGAAGTACAATGAGCAGTTCTTC.

The gene calls are TRBV4-2 and TRBJ2-1, with 7 bases that match TRBD2. V lost 4 bases and J lost 4; bases outside the gene matches: 7. The CDR3 has 15 residues. CDR1 and CDR2 (germline): LGHNA, YNFKEQ. As DNA, the CDR3 is TGTGCCAGCAGCCCGTATGGGGGGGAATACAATGAGCAGTTCTTC. It yields the protein CASSPYGGEYNEQFF.

This clonotype was recorded a few times. This chain joins TRBV28 and TRBJ2-3; D gene unclear. In germline, CDR1 is MDHEN, CDR2 SYDVKM. The V and J ends lost 2 bases and 6 bases respectively, with 18 bases between them. This CDR3 region has 16 residues. The CDR3 nucleotides read TGTGCCAGCAGTTTAGTAACGCCGGGTACCCAGGATACGCAGTATTTT. Translation: CASSLVTPGTQDTQYF. The full variable domain, with the rest looked up from reference TRBV28 and TRBJ2-3, is DVKVTQSSRYLVKRTGEKVFLECVQDMDHENMFWYRQDPGLGLRLIYFSYDVKMKEKGDIPEGYSVSREKKERFSLILESASTNQTSMYLCASSLVTPGTQDTQYFGPGTRLTVL.

V and J are TRBV2 and TRBJ2-3; no clear D gene. The CDR3 sequence is 14 residues long. Trimming shortened V by 6 bases and J by 5 bases, and 15 bases separated the two germline ends. Germline assignment: CDR1 SNHLY and CDR2 FYNNEI. The CDR3 region has the DNA TGTGCCAGCAGGAGGCAGAGACAAAAAGATACGCAGTATTTT. It codes for CASRRQRQKDTQYF. Combining the CDR3 with reference TRBV2 and TRBJ2-3 gives the whole variable domain EPEVTQTPSHQVTQMGQEVILRCVPISNHLYFYWYRQILGQKVEFLVSFYNNEISEKSEIFDDQFSVERPDGSNFTLKIRSTKLEDSAMYFCASRRQRQKDTQYFGPGTRLTVL.

This chain connects TRBV5-4 to TRBJ1-6, with D unresolved. This CDR3 has 12 residues. The germline V and J ends were trimmed by 3 bases and 7 bases, with 5 bases remaining between them. Per germline, CDR1 SGHNT and CDR2 YYREEE (reference sequence). The CDR3 bases are TGTGCCAGCAGCTCCGAAAATTCACCCCTCCACTTT. Translation gives CASSSENSPLHF. The full variable domain, with the rest looked up from reference TRBV5-4 and TRBJ1-6, is ETGVTQSPTHLIKTRGQQVTLRCSSQSGHNTVSWYQQALGQGPQFIFQYYREEENGRGNFPPRFSGLQFPNYSSELNVNALELDDSALYLCASSSENSPLHFGNGTRLTVT.

This rearrangement joins TRBV18 to TRBJ2-6, with a possible D match to TRBD1 (5 bases). Trimming took off 3 bases at V and 2 bases at J, with 14 bases between the two ends. The CDR3 extends over 17 amino acids. The germline CDR1 and CDR2 sequences are KGHSH and LQKENI. DNA for the CDR3: TGTGCCAGCTCACCTAACCAGGGTAGGGCTGGGGCCAACGTCCTGACTTTC. Amino acid sequence: CASSPNQGRAGANVLTF.

The genes are TRBV20-1 and TRBJ2-7; D tentatively fits TRBD1 or TRBD2 (6 bases each). V was clipped by 4 bases and J by 4 bases, with 14 bases between them. Germline loops: CDR1 DFQATT, CDR2 SNEGSKA (reference sequence). The CDR3 consists of 13 residues. DNA of the CDR3: TGCAGTGCTATGATAGGGGGGAAATACGAGCAGTACTTC. As protein: CSAMIGGKYEQYF.

This clonotype has more than one count but fewer than ten. The V gene is TRBV29-1, the J gene TRBJ1-1; 7 bases align to TRBD1. The CDR3 runs 13 residues. V lost 3 bases and J lost 5; bases outside the gene matches: 6. Per germline, CDR1 SQVTM and CDR2 ANQGSEA. CDR3: CSVDPQGGTEAFF. CDR3 coding DNA: TGCAGCGTTGACCCCCAGGGGGGGACTGAAGCTTTCTTT.

Concerning this clonotype: Relative to the germline gene, one junction end is altered; a read error may explain this. This CDR3 reads CASSPSQQQPNYYSEQFF. The CDR3 DNA follows: TGTGCCAGCTCACCATCCCAACAACAGCCCAACTACTACAGTGAGCAGTTCTTC. The chain is built from TRBV18 and TRBJ2-1; D gene uncertain. The germline CDR1 and CDR2 sequences are KGHSH and LQKENI. The CDR3 spans 18 residues.

The chain has TRBV6-5 and TRBJ2-5; no firm D call. V was cut by 0 bases and J by 2 bases, with 10 bases left in between. CDR3 size: 15 residues. Germline V gives CDR1 MNHEY, CDR2 SVGAGI. CDR3 nucleotides: TGTGCCAGCAGTTACTCTGGGCTGGGACAAGAGACCCAGTACTTC. Protein: CASSYSGLGQETQYF.

This clonotype has only a few counts. The CDR3 DNA reads TGCAGTGCTAGAGTCATAGGGACAGGAACCCTCGGGGAGCTGTTTTTT. Translating gives CSARVIGTGTLGELFF. The V gene is TRBV20-1, the J gene TRBJ2-2; 8 positions agree with TRBD1. This CDR3 is built from 16 residues. Trimming took 1 base from V and 7 from J; bases not matched to a gene: 11. Looked up from germline, CDR1 is DFQATT and CDR2 is SNEGSKA (reference sequence).

This clonotype was detected only a few times. The chain carries TRBV28 and TRBJ2-4, with D unresolved. V was clipped by 4 bases and J by 0 bases, with 10 bases between them. The CDR3 contains 15 residues. Germline CDR1 MDHEN, CDR2 SYDVKM. This CDR3 reads CASSSAVLAKNIQYF. CDR3 nucleotides: TGTGCCAGCAGTTCGGCAGTGCTAGCCAAAAACATTCAGTACTTC.

V and J are TRBV7-2 and TRBJ2-2; 11 nucleotides align to TRBD2. V lost 3 bases and J lost 3; bases outside the gene matches: 3. CDR3 size: 16 residues. CDR1 SGHTA and CDR2 FQGNSA come from the germline V gene. CDR3 sequence: CASSLLAGGDTGELFF. The CDR3 nucleotides read TGTGCCAGCAGCTTGCTAGCGGGGGGTGACACCGGGGAGCTGTTTTTT.

This clonotype was observed a handful of times. This chain connects TRBV28 to TRBJ1-1; D gene uncertain. Deletions cut 2 bases from V and 11 bases from J, with 15 bases between. This CDR3 region has 13 residues. Germline CDR1 MDHEN, CDR2 SYDVKM. This CDR3 is CASSLEGRLGAFF. The CDR3 DNA reads as TGTGCCAGCAGTTTAGAGGGCAGATTAGGGGCTTTCTTT.

This clonotype appeared a few times. One end of the junction does not line up with germline, which may come from a read error. The chain combines TRBV15 with TRBJ1-1, with D unclear. The germline CDR1 and CDR2 sequences are LNHNV and YYDKDF (reference sequence). This CDR3 contains 14 residues. The chain's CDR3 is CATRREDVNTEAFF. The CDR3 nucleotides are TGTGCCACCAGGAGAGAGGACGTGAACACTGAAGCTTTCTTT.

The gene calls are TRBV6-2 or TRBV6-3 and TRBJ1-5, with no clear D. CDR3 length: 13 amino acids. Germline-derived CDR1 and CDR2 are MNHEY and SVGEGT. Trimming shortened V by 7 bases and J by 9 bases, and 16 bases separated the two germline ends. The CDR3 here is CASTKDPSGPQHF. The CDR3 bases are TGTGCCAGCACCAAGGACCCGAGTGGGCCCCAGCATTTT.

The rearrangement links TRBV27 to TRBJ1-5; D gene uncertain. CDR3 length equals 13 residues. CDR1 and CDR2 (germline): MNHEY, SMNVEV (reference sequence). V gave up 4 bases and J gave up 3 bases, with 7 bases separating them. The CDR3 reads CASSYVHNQPQHF. CDR3 nucleotide sequence: TGTGCCAGCAGTTACGTCCACAATCAGCCCCAGCATTTT.

This clonotype was counted ten times or more. This chain links TRBV28 with TRBJ2-7, with TRBD1 identical over 7 bases. The CDR3 has 15 amino acids. V lost 4 bases, J lost 1 base, and 7 bases stayed unmatched. Germline V lookup: CDR1 MDHEN, CDR2 SYDVKM. CDR3 DNA sequence: TGTGCCAGCAGTTACTCCCCGGACAGGTCCTACGAGCAGTACTTC. Its translation is CASSYSPDRSYEQYF.

Ten or more counts support this clonotype. This chain uses TRBV11-2 with TRBJ2-7; no clear D gene. Germline lookup yields CDR1 SGHAT and CDR2 FQNNGV. This CDR3 spans 14 amino acids. V lost 1 base, J lost 2 bases, and 9 bases lay in between. Written as DNA, the CDR3 is TGTGCCAGCAGCTTAGGGGCAGGAACCTACGAGCAGTACTTC. As protein: CASSLGAGTYEQYF. Looking up the rest from reference TRBV11-2 and TRBJ2-7 gives the full variable domain: EAGVAQSPRYKIIEKRQSVAFWCNPISGHATLYWYQQILGQGPKLLIQFQNNGVVDDSQLPKDRFSAERLKGVDSTLKIQPAKLEDSAVYLCASSLGAGTYEQYFGPGTRLTVT.

This chain links TRBV11-2 with TRBJ2-5; TRBD2 aligns across 8 bases. The CDR3 covers 16 residues. The germline CDR1 and CDR2 sequences are SGHAT and FQNNGV. V lost 7 bases and J lost 5; bases outside the gene matches: 15. In DNA form, the CDR3 reads TGTGCCAGCACCCCGGGGCGGGGGGTCCTCCGGGAGACCCAGTACTTC. It translates to CASTPGRGVLRETQYF.

There are a few counts of this clonotype. The chain recombines TRBV12-3 or TRBV12-4 with TRBJ1-5; no clear D. The length of the CDR3 is 14 residues. V was pared by 7 bases and J by 1 base, with 11 bases between. The CDR3 loop is CASTAGRSNQPQHF. CDR3 bases: TGTGCCAGCACTGCGGGCAGGAGCAATCAGCCCCAGCATTTT.

This clonotype turned up a few times. The V call is TRBV7-9, the J call TRBJ2-2; D uncertain. Germline V lookup: CDR1 SEHNR, CDR2 FQNEAQ (reference sequence). This CDR3 comprises 13 residues. CDR3 DNA sequence: TGTGCTAATGAGGTCGAGAACACCGGGGAGCTGTTTTTT. Its translation is CANEVENTGELFF.

This clonotype was counted only a few times. The chain is built from TRBV2 and TRBJ2-7; 11 bases are a match to TRBD1. Looked up from germline, CDR1 is SNHLY and CDR2 is FYNNEI. V lost 10 bases to trimming and J lost 5 bases; unmatched junction nucleotides: 4. The CDR3 sequence is 12 residues long. DNA for the CDR3: TGTGCCACCGGACAGGGGGCGAACGAGCAGTACTTC. The encoded protein is CATGQGANEQYF.

This clonotype appeared a few times. The chain has TRBV7-6 and TRBJ2-7, with no clear D. Trimming shortened V by 6 bases and J by 7 bases, and 19 bases separated the two germline ends. Germline V gene lookup returns CDR1 SGHVS and CDR2 FNYEAQ. The CDR3 contains 14 residues. CDR3 sequence (DNA): TGTGCCAGCAGTGGGCAGTTCTACGAAGGAGAGCAGTACTTC. Translation gives CASSGQFYEGEQYF.

The chain has TRBV19 and TRBJ2-2; no definite D call. Deletions cut 3 bases from V and 7 bases from J, with 12 bases between. The CDR3 runs to 14 residues. Germline CDR1 and CDR2: LNHDA and SQIVND (reference sequence). Here the CDR3 reads CASSILSSGGELFF. The DNA of the CDR3 is TGTGCCAGTAGTATCCTGAGCAGTGGCGGGGAGCTGTTTTTT.

Ten or more counts support this clonotype. The gene calls are TRBV5-6 and TRBJ2-3; TRBD1 matches at 8 bases. The V gene end was trimmed by 5 bases and the J gene end by 0 bases; junction bases not matched to a gene: 5. CDR1 and CDR2 from the germline V gene are SGHDT and YYEEEE. The CDR3 length is 15 residues. The CDR3 loop is CASRLQGASTDTQYF. CDR3 sequence (DNA): TGTGCCAGCAGGCTTCAGGGGGCAAGCACAGATACGCAGTATTTT. Together with reference TRBV5-6 and TRBJ2-3, the CDR3 gives the full variable domain: DAGVTQSPTHLIKTRGQQVTLRCSPKSGHDTVSWYQQALGQGPQFIFQYYEEEERQRGNFPDRFSGHQFPNYSSELNVNALLLGDSALYLCASRLQGASTDTQYFGPGTRLTVL.

This clonotype was observed once. This sequence joins TRBV11-2 and TRBJ2-7; possibly TRBD2 for D (7 bases). The V gene's germline CDR1 is SGHAT and CDR2 FQNNGV. The CDR3 covers 16 residues. The V end was cut by 5 bases, the J end by 8 bases, with 25 bases between. The CDR3 is CASSQKGDYTLGKQYF. CDR3 nucleotide sequence: TGTGCCAGCAGCCAAAAGGGGGACTACACCCTTGGTAAGCAGTACTTC.

The V and J genes are TRBV4-2 and TRBJ2-1, with D possibly being TRBD1 or TRBD2 (6 bases each). This CDR3 comprises 18 residues. Germline CDR1 is LGHNA and CDR2 is YNFKEQ. Trimming took 0 bases from V and 0 from J, leaving 15 bases between them. CDR3 in amino acids: CASSQDEGGESSYNEQFF. CDR3 in DNA: TGTGCCAGCAGCCAAGATGAGGGGGGCGAGAGCTCCTACAATGAGCAGTTCTTC.

The chain recombines TRBV10-3 with TRBJ2-3, with D possibly matching TRBD2 (6 bases). The V and J ends lost 2 bases and 3 bases respectively, with 9 bases between them. Germline CDR1 and CDR2: ENHRY and SYGVKD. The CDR3 is 14 amino acids. Written as DNA, the CDR3 is TGTGCCATCAGTGAGCAGGAGGGAACAGATACGCAGTATTTT. Residues: CAISEQEGTDTQYF.